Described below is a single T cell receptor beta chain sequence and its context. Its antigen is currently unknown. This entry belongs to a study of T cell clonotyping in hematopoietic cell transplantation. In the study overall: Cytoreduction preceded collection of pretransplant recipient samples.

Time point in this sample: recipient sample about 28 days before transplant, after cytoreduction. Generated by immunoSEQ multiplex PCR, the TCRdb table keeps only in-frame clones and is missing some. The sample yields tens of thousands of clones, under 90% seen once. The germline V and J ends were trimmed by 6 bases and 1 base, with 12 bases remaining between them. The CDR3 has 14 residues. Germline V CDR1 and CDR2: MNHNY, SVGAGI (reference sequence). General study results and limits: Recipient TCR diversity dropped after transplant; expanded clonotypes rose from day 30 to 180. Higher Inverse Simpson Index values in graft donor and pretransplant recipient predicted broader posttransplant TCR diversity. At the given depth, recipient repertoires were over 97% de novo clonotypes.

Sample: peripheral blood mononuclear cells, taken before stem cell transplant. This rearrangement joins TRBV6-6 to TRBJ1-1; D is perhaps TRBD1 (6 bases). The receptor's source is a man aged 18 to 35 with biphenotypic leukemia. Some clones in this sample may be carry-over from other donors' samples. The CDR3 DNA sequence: TGTGCCAGCAGAGCAGGGGCTCCGAACACTGAAGCTTTCTTT. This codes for CASRAGAPNTEAFF.